One and the same sample provided the 28 T cell receptor beta chains below, sequenced in a study of technical replicates of blood from a handful of donors. The repertoire was sequenced with immunoSEQ multiplex PCR; TCRdb's copy has only in-frame clones and lacks some. This table holds 91,000 or so clones, 85% to 95% found once. What was sequenced was T cells isolated from PBMCs. All receptors derive from a human donor in good health.

The chain recombines TRBV6-1 with TRBJ1-4; D gene ambiguous. The CDR3 sequence is 15 residues long. V was clipped by 2 bases and J by 8 bases, with 15 bases between them. Germline V CDR1 and CDR2: MNHNS, SASEGT. The CDR3 here is CASSENVGLGEKLFF. In nucleotides, the CDR3 is TGTGCCAGCAGTGAAAACGTGGGCTTAGGCGAAAAACTGTTTTTT.

This chain connects TRBV19 to TRBJ1-1, with 8 bases identical to TRBD1. CDR1 and CDR2 (germline): LNHDA, SQIVND (reference sequence). J gave up 7 bases and V 7 bases, and 8 bases lay outside the gene matches. This CDR3 is 13 amino acids long. CDR3 in amino acids: CASTTGDIVEAFF. CDR3 coding DNA: TGTGCCAGTACGACAGGGGATATAGTTGAAGCTTTCTTT.

This clone was observed a single time. The chain couples TRBV7-2 to TRBJ2-1, with D possibly being TRBD1 (5 bases). Germline lookup yields CDR1 SGHTA and CDR2 FQGNSA. The CDR3 length is 16 residues. V lost 1 base and J 3 bases, leaving 13 bases between the germline ends. The CDR3 reads CASSLGQGQGYNEQFF. The CDR3 DNA is TGTGCCAGCAGCTTAGGTCAAGGTCAGGGCTACAATGAGCAGTTCTTC.

J is TRBJ2-1 and V is TRBV23-1; 10 bases fit TRBD2. TRBV23-1 is an ORF; its function is uncertain. This CDR3 is 16 amino acids long. Unmatched junction bases numbered 8, after V lost 0 bases and J lost 9 bases. The CDR3 DNA reads as TGCGCCAGCAGTCAATCGAGGCTAGCGGGAGCAGGTGAGCAGTTCTTC. Amino acid sequence: CASSQSRLAGAGEQFF.

Notes on this clone: The same CDR3 arises from other DNA sequences in this sample as well. This chain uses TRBV27 with TRBJ1-5; D gene uncertain. Germline V gives CDR1 MNHEY, CDR2 SMNVEV (reference sequence). This CDR3 is built from 13 residues. V dropped 2 bases and J dropped 4 bases, with 6 bases sitting between them. Written as DNA, the CDR3 is TGTGCCAGCAGTTTAAGCGGGAATCAGCCCCAGCATTTT. Translating it yields CASSLSGNQPQHF.

This sequence joins TRBV5-1 and TRBJ1-5; D not certain. The CDR3 totals 15 residues. V was clipped by 0 bases and J by 0 bases, with 7 bases between them. CDR1 is SGHRS and CDR2 is YFSETQ in the germline V gene. The CDR3 protein is CASSLVQNSNQPQHF. CDR3 in DNA: TGCGCCAGCAGCTTGGTTCAGAATAGCAATCAGCCCCAGCATTTT.

This chain uses TRBV6-5 with TRBJ2-3, with 7 bases that match TRBD2. Trimming removed 3 bases from V and 7 bases from J; junction bases left unmatched: 10. CDR1 is MNHEY and CDR2 is SVGAGI in the germline V gene. The CDR3 is 15 residues long. CDR3 protein: CASSYGGSGEYTQYF. The CDR3 DNA is TGTGCCAGCAGTTATGGCGGGAGCGGAGAGTATACGCAGTATTTT.

The chain combines TRBV27 with TRBJ2-2; the match to TRBD1 covers 7 bases. V lost 7 bases and J lost 0; bases outside the gene matches: 5. Germline loops: CDR1 MNHEY, CDR2 SMNVEV (reference sequence). This CDR3 spans 15 amino acids. The CDR3 nucleotides are TGTGCCAGCAAAATTGGGACAGCGAACACCGGGGAGCTGTTTTTT. This gives the protein CASKIGTANTGELFF.

This clone appeared once. The V gene is TRBV7-9, the J gene TRBJ2-7; no reliable D call. The V end was cut by 2 bases, the J end by 0 bases, with 8 bases between. Germline-derived CDR1 and CDR2 are SEHNR and FQNEAQ (reference sequence). The CDR3 spans 14 residues. CDR3 DNA: TGTGCCAGCAGCTTAATCGGTGGCTCCTACGAGCAGTACTTC. This codes for CASSLIGGSYEQYF.

A note on this clone: The identical CDR3 is also encoded by other nucleotide sequences in the sample. CDR3 bases: TGCGCCAGCAGCTTGGGTAGCGGGAGCACAGATACGCAGTATTTT. It codes for CASSLGSGSTDTQYF. The chain employs TRBV5-1 and TRBJ2-3; 7 bases line up with TRBD2. The CDR3 is made up of 15 amino acids. The junction had 1 base not matched to a gene; V was cut back by 0 bases and J by 0 bases. Germline V gene lookup returns CDR1 SGHRS and CDR2 YFSETQ.

The DNA for the CDR3 is TGTGCCAGCAGTGAAGCGCCGGCGGGATCCTACAATGAGCAGTTCTTC. Translation: CASSEAPAGSYNEQFF. The chain links TRBV2 to TRBJ2-1; D is perhaps TRBD2 (6 bases). Germline V gene data show CDR1 as SNHLY and CDR2 as FYNNEI. Trimming took off 0 bases at V and 1 base at J, with 10 bases between the two ends. The CDR3 has 16 amino acids. Full variable domain (remainder filled in from reference TRBV2 and TRBJ2-1): EPEVTQTPSHQVTQMGQEVILRCVPISNHLYFYWYRQILGQKVEFLVSFYNNEISEKSEIFDDQFSVERPDGSNFTLKIRSTKLEDSAMYFCASSEAPAGSYNEQFFGPGTRLTVL.

The gene calls are TRBV30 and TRBJ1-5; no definite D call. This CDR3 region has 11 residues. Per the germline V gene, CDR1 is GTSNPN and CDR2 is SVGIG (reference sequence). Trimming pared 2 bases from V and 7 bases from J, leaving 6 bases between. This CDR3 reads CAWSTGQPQHF. Written as DNA, the CDR3 is TGTGCCTGGAGTACGGGGCAGCCCCAGCATTTT.

This clone was recorded only once. This sequence joins TRBV5-4 and TRBJ1-2; D is undetermined. This CDR3 is built from 11 residues. The V end lost 7 bases, the J end lost 3 bases, and 7 bases lay between the germline ends. Germline V gives CDR1 SGHNT, CDR2 YYREEE (reference sequence). CDR3 coding DNA: TGTGCCAGCGGCACAGACTATGGCTACACCTTC. This codes for CASGTDYGYTF. The full variable domain, in which reference TRBV5-4 and TRBJ1-2 provide the parts outside the CDR3, is ETGVTQSPTHLIKTRGQQVTLRCSSQSGHNTVSWYQQALGQGPQFIFQYYREEENGRGNFPPRFSGLQFPNYSSELNVNALELDDSALYLCASGTDYGYTFGSGTRLTVV.

This sequence joins TRBV7-3 and TRBJ1-2, with D tentatively TRBD1 (5 bases). Germline V gene lookup returns CDR1 SGHTA and CDR2 FQGTGA. The CDR3 has 15 residues. With 1 base removed from V and 4 bases from J, the gap between germline ends came to 13 bases. This chain's CDR3 is CASSLRSGHVYGYTF. The CDR3 DNA sequence: TGTGCCAGCAGCTTAAGATCCGGACATGTCTATGGCTACACCTTC. The variable domain in full, with the rest retrieved from reference TRBV7-3 and TRBJ1-2, is GAGVSQTPSNKVTEKGKYVELRCDPISGHTALYWYRQSLGQGPEFLIYFQGTGAADDSGLPNDRFFAVRPEGSVSTLKIQRTERGDSAVYLCASSLRSGHVYGYTFGSGTRLTVV.

The chain recombines TRBV2 with TRBJ2-1; the D gene is possibly TRBD1 (6 bases). V lost 4 bases and J lost 3, with 10 bases in between. The CDR3 has 14 residues. In germline, CDR1 is SNHLY, CDR2 FYNNEI. The CDR3 DNA reads as TGTGCCAGCAGTGTTGGGGGCTTCTACAATGAGCAGTTCTTC. Protein: CASSVGGFYNEQFF.

CDR3 DNA: TGTGCCAGCAGTCACCCGGGACAGGGTGGTGAGACCCAGTACTTC. As protein: CASSHPGQGGETQYF. V usage is TRBV6-5 and J usage is TRBJ2-5; the match to TRBD1 covers 9 bases. With V trimmed by 5 bases and J by 5 bases, 9 bases remained unmatched. This CDR3 is built from 15 residues. CDR1 is MNHEY and CDR2 is SVGAGI in the germline V gene.

The J gene is TRBJ1-4, the V gene TRBV4-1, with a tentative D call TRBD1 (6 bases). CDR1 is MGHRA, CDR2 YSYEKL, per germline. The CDR3 length is 14 residues. The ends were cut back, 6 bases at V and 6 bases at J, with 14 bases in the middle. CDR3 in amino acids: CASSRQALDEKLFF. CDR3 bases: TGCGCCAGCAGTAGACAGGCCTTGGATGAAAAACTGTTTTTT.

This clone came up a few times. The gene calls are TRBV29-1 and TRBJ1-1, with D unresolved. Germline V CDR1 and CDR2: SQVTM, ANQGSEA. This CDR3 spans 11 amino acids. Trimming removed 4 bases from V and 4 bases from J, with 7 bases in between. CDR3 loop: CSVVVSTEAFF. CDR3 sequence (DNA): TGCAGCGTTGTGGTGAGCACTGAAGCTTTCTTT.

This rearrangement joins TRBV5-8 to TRBJ2-7; no clear D. From germline, CDR1 is SGHTS and CDR2 YDEGEE. The CDR3 has 14 residues. Between the trimmed V and J ends, which lost 1 base and 1 base, there was a span of 9 bases. The CDR3: CASSLLRHSYEQYF. The CDR3 DNA reads as TGTGCCAGCAGCTTGTTGCGGCATTCCTACGAGCAGTACTTC.

The J gene is TRBJ2-5, the V gene TRBV5-6; perhaps TRBD2 as D (6 bases). V lost 5 bases to trimming and J lost 5 bases, with 19 bases between them. The CDR3 sequence is 15 residues long. Germline CDR1 SGHDT, CDR2 YYEEEE. CDR3 nucleotides: TGTGCCAGCAGTTTAGGTCCTAGGGAGGAGGAGACCCAGTACTTC. The encoded protein is CASSLGPREEETQYF.

This clone has a handful of counts. The same CDR3 can be traced to other DNA sequences in this sample. The CDR3 reads CASSRQGSYEQYF. In DNA form, the CDR3 reads TGTGCCAGTAGTCGACAGGGATCCTACGAGCAGTACTTC. The chain recombines TRBV19 with TRBJ2-7; 7 bases match TRBD1. From germline, CDR1 is LNHDA and CDR2 SQIVND (reference sequence). The CDR3 extends over 13 amino acids. Trimming cost V 5 bases and J 1 base; bases outside gene matches: 2. Combining the CDR3 with reference TRBV19 and TRBJ2-7 gives the whole variable domain DGGITQSPKYLFRKEGQNVTLSCEQNLNHDAMYWYRQDPGQGLRLIYYSQIVNDFQKGDIAEGYSVSREKKESFPLTVTSAQKNPTAFYLCASSRQGSYEQYFGPGTRLTVT.

The chain links TRBV6-5 to TRBJ2-7, with 7 bases fitting TRBD1. The CDR3 extends over 14 amino acids. Per the germline V gene, CDR1 is MNHEY and CDR2 is SVGAGI. J was trimmed by 7 bases and V by 1 base; bases with no gene match: 7. The CDR3 region is CASSYWTGSGEQYF. The CDR3 DNA sequence: TGTGCCAGCAGTTACTGGACAGGTTCGGGAGAGCAGTACTTC.

The chain links TRBV27 to TRBJ1-5; the match to TRBD1 covers 9 bases. CDR3 length: 17 residues. The ends lost 1 base at V and 7 bases at J; junction bases unmatched: 11. Germline V lookup: CDR1 MNHEY, CDR2 SMNVEV (reference sequence). The CDR3 protein is CASSLYGTGRLVQPQHF. The CDR3 nucleotides read TGTGCCAGCAGTTTATATGGGACAGGGCGTTTGGTACAGCCCCAGCATTTT.

V usage is TRBV4-3 and J usage is TRBJ2-7; no clear D gene. Germline V gene sequence: CDR1 LGHNA, CDR2 YSLEER. V dropped 0 bases and J dropped 0 bases, with 9 bases sitting between them. The CDR3 totals 15 residues. The CDR3: CASSQEAASSYEQYF. The DNA of the CDR3 is TGCGCCAGCAGCCAAGAGGCAGCGAGCTCCTACGAGCAGTACTTC.

The chain employs TRBV6-5 and TRBJ1-1; 7 positions match TRBD1. This CDR3 contains 16 residues. CDR1 is MNHEY, CDR2 SVGAGI, per germline. The junction had 9 bases not matched to a gene; V was cut back by 2 bases and J by 3 bases. This CDR3 reads CASSYLGQGGHTEAFF. The CDR3 bases are TGTGCCAGCAGTTACCTCGGCCAGGGGGGTCACACTGAAGCTTTCTTT.

This clone was detected only once. The chain joins TRBV5-6 to TRBJ2-7; D gene ambiguous. The germline V gene has CDR1 SGHDT and CDR2 YYEEEE. The CDR3 consists of 11 residues. V shed 2 bases and J shed 7 bases, with 7 bases lying between them. CDR3 sequence (DNA): TGTGCCAGCAGCTTAGCACTAGAGCAGTACTTC. Protein sequence: CASSLALEQYF.

The chain employs TRBV27 and TRBJ1-2; 8 nucleotides line up with TRBD1. The CDR3 extends over 14 amino acids. Germline CDR1 and CDR2: MNHEY and SMNVEV (reference sequence). V lost 5 bases and J lost 7; bases outside the gene matches: 9. The CDR3 DNA sequence: TGTGCCAGCAGTCCGTCTCCGACAGGGGCTGGCTACACCTTC. It encodes CASSPSPTGAGYTF.

This chain joins TRBV4-3 and TRBJ2-1; 8 bases line up with TRBD2. The trim removed 6 bases at V and 8 bases at J, leaving 12 bases unmatched. CDR1 is LGHNA, CDR2 YSLEER, per germline. The CDR3 runs 15 residues. The CDR3 sequence is CASSAGTSLVDEQFF. The CDR3 nucleotides are TGCGCCAGCAGTGCCGGGACTAGTTTAGTCGATGAGCAGTTCTTC.